These 6 T cell receptor beta chains share one sample of origin, sequenced in a study of vaccination effects on CD4 cells after COVID-19. Sequencing in the ViraFEST assay came after antigen-specific CD4+ T cells had been expanded with viral peptide pools, which were used to stimulate PBMC. The culture ran for approximately 10 days before CD4+ T cells were isolated. A positive SARS-CoV-2 PCR test fell between March and December 2020. Clones were read by immunoSEQ multiplex PCR, and TCRdb kept only the in-frame ones, dropping some. Here the sample spans roughly 73,000 clones, 73% being singletons. No antigen has been identified for these receptors. The sequencing used CD4+ T cells from PBMCs cultured with HIV peptides, collected before COVID-19 vaccination. Noted subset: HIV-1 Nef peptide pool negative control/reference culture. These receptors all stem from a human donor who had a prior SARS-CoV-2 infection.

The chain uses TRBV24-1 and TRBJ1-1; 7 bases match TRBD1. J was trimmed by 4 bases and V by 9 bases; bases with no gene match: 7. Germline V lookup: CDR1 KGHDR, CDR2 SFDVKD. CDR3 length: 13 residues. The CDR3 coding sequence is TGTGCCACCCAGGCACAGGGGAGCACTGAAGCTTTCTTT. It translates to CATQAQGSTEAFF.

The rearrangement joins TRBV7-3 to TRBJ2-1; D not certain. The V and J ends lost 5 bases and 5 bases respectively, with 13 bases between them. The germline CDR1 and CDR2 sequences are SGHTA and FQGTGA. The CDR3 loop spans 14 amino acids. CDR3 coding DNA: TGTGCCAGCAGCCCCCTGGACGGAGACAATGAGCAGTTCTTC. Protein: CASSPLDGDNEQFF.

This chain uses TRBV19 with TRBJ1-2; the match to TRBD1 covers 7 bases. Germline CDR1 LNHDA, CDR2 SQIVND (reference sequence). This CDR3 is built from 13 residues. V shed 7 bases and J 2 bases; nucleotides not matched to a gene: 4. The CDR3 nucleotides read TGTGCCAGTACGCAGGGGGTCAACTATGGCTACACCTTC. Amino acid sequence: CASTQGVNYGYTF.

V gene TRBV4-3 combines with J gene TRBJ2-1; 10 positions match TRBD2. CDR1 is LGHNA and CDR2 is YSLEER in the germline V gene. V dropped 5 bases and J dropped 10; count of bases not matched to a gene: 14. The CDR3 contains 16 residues. The CDR3 nucleotides read TGCGCCAGCAGCTACTCCGGGACTAGCGCGTTGAGGGAGCAGTTCTTC. It specifies CASSYSGTSALREQFF.

V gene TRBV5-1 combines with J gene TRBJ2-1; 11 bases map to TRBD2. V lost 3 bases to trimming and J lost 12 bases; unmatched junction nucleotides: 11. The CDR3 runs 15 residues. The germline V gene encodes CDR1 SGHRS and CDR2 YFSETQ. CDR3 nucleotides: TGCGCCAGCAGCTCGAACCCTCAGGGGACTAGCGGGCAGTTCTTC. Encoded protein: CASSSNPQGTSGQFF.

This clone was picked up a small number of times. The genes are TRBV30 and TRBJ1-1; D possibly corresponds to TRBD1 (6 bases). Germline lookup yields CDR1 GTSNPN and CDR2 SVGIG (reference sequence). V shed 8 bases and J shed 5 bases, with 18 bases lying between them. CDR3 length: 13 amino acids. CDR3 nucleotides: TGTGCCAAAAGGGGGGAGGGACGGACTGAAGCTTTCTTT. Translation gives CAKRGEGRTEAFF.